This T cell receptor delta chain comes out of a study of gammadelta T cells in human blood (dated by TCRdb to between 2020 and 2021). Beyond this particular receptor, the publication reports: According to the study, polyclonal expansion of innate gamma-delta T cells immediately after birth appeared to be driven by microbial exposure.

Library construction relied on RT-PCR. The instrument was an Illumina MiSeq. Via CATT, TCRdb reprocessed the public reads, and rows with identical DNA were then joined. The sample table lists about 1,000 delta-chain clones, around 27% of them with a count of one. The ten largest account for 30% to 40% of the sample. The CDR3 sequence holds 24 residues, the cysteine and phenylalanine included. Just the 72-base CDR3 DNA is kept, in frame starting at base 1. Sequences GEAIGNYY (CDR1) and EKD (CDR2) are obtained from the germline V gene. Cut back by 1 base and 0 bases, the V and J ends lie 38 bases apart. About this clone: The clone's antigen remains unknown. A much larger clone is a single base away; this may be a read error.

Material for sequencing was Vgamma9Vdelta2 gamma-delta T cells from adult blood. The sequence came from a human donor. In this chain, TRDV2 is recombined with TRDJ1; a tentative D match to TRDD3 spans 6 bases. Because TCRdb records no J gene, it was assigned here through a match of the DNA to germline. The CDR3 protein is CACDTVEYPGDPESWGQYTDKLIF. The nucleotides read TGTGCCTGTGACACGGTGGAGTACCCTGGGGACCCCGAGTCATGGGGCCAGTACACCGATAAACTCATCTTT.